Listed below are T cell receptor beta chains from one sample, sequenced in a study of T cells in Graves' hyperthyroidism and ophthalmopathy. In TCRdb, the multiplex PCR reads were re-called with MiXCR into one record per CDR3 protein. This table holds around 600,000 distinct CDR3 sequences, roughly 45% found once. The sequenced sample consisted of peripheral blood or thyroid tissue (not recorded which). The source of these receptors is an adult man with Graves' disease, either hyperthyroidism or ophthalmopathy (not recorded which). Both conserved end residues are part of each CDR3. Fields, in order: CDR3 protein, CDR3 DNA, CDR3 length, D gene, V gene, J gene, clone size. The D gene is left open where the match is weak. Clone size, where shown, is once, few, many, or a class for clones that have expanded.

CASSAYAGNQPQHF,TGTGCCAGCAGTGCATACGCAGGCAATCAGCCCCAGCATTTT,14,NA,TRBV25-1,TRBJ1-5,NA
CASSSRPSSKEKLFF,TGTGCCAGCAGTTCTCGACCGAGCTCTAAAGAAAAACTGTTTTTT,15,NA,TRBV12-3/TRBV12-4,TRBJ1-4,NA
CASSSFSRQGAYGYGYTF,TGTGCCAGCAGTTCCTTTTCGAGACAGGGGGCGTACGGCTATGGCTACACCTTC,18,TRBD1,TRBV7-8,TRBJ1-2,NA
CASSLTGTGASNQPQHF,TGTGCCAGCAGCTTAACCGGGACAGGGGCTAGCAATCAGCCCCAGCATTTT,17,TRBD1,TRBV2,TRBJ1-5,NA
CASTRGLAGETQYF,TGTGCCAGCACCCGGGGACTAGCGGGAGAGACCCAGTACTTC,14,TRBD2,TRBV7-6,TRBJ2-5,NA
CASSLWETGALTEAFF,TGTGCCAGCAGCTTATGGGAAACAGGGGCGTTGACTGAAGCTTTCTTT,16,TRBD1,TRBV11-2,TRBJ1-1,NA
CASSLPDRENEKLFF,TGCGCCAGCAGCCTTCCAGACAGGGAGAATGAAAAACTGTTTTTT,15,TRBD1,TRBV7-9,TRBJ1-4,few
CASSAGQQNQPQHF,TGTGCCAGCAGCGCTGGACAGCAAAATCAGCCCCAGCATTTT,14,NA,TRBV9,TRBJ1-5,NA
CASSYSDRRVETQYF,TGTGCCAGCAGTTACTCGGACAGGAGGGTAGAGACCCAGTACTTC,15,NA,TRBV6-5,TRBJ2-5,many
CASSPPGLRETQYF,TGTGCCAGCTCACCCCCAGGGCTTCGGGAGACCCAGTACTTC,14,NA,TRBV18,TRBJ2-5,NA
CASSRTDSSYNSPLHF,TGTGCCAGCAGTCGGACGGACAGCTCCTATAATTCACCCCTCCACTTT,16,NA,TRBV6-6,TRBJ1-6,NA
CATSGARQGGKTQHF,TGTGCCACCAGTGGAGCGAGACAGGGCGGAAAGACCCAGCATTTT,15,TRBD1,TRBV24-1,TRBJ1-5,few
CASSEQFGKIGELFF,TGTGCCAGCAGTGAACAGTTCGGTAAAATAGGGGAGCTGTTTTTT,15,NA,TRBV2,TRBJ2-2,few
CSATLGRVGTEAFF,TGCAGTGCTACCCTCGGAAGGGTGGGCACTGAAGCTTTCTTT,14,NA,TRBV20-1,TRBJ1-1,NA
CASSEFGRQSKAFF,TGTGCCAGCAGTGAATTCGGTAGACAGTCGAAGGCTTTCTTT,14,NA,TRBV2,TRBJ1-1,few
CASSDRRYSNQPQHF,TGTGCCAGCAGTGACAGGAGGTATAGCAATCAGCCCCAGCATTTT,15,NA,TRBV12-3/TRBV12-4,TRBJ1-5,few
CASVTGPAETQYF,TGTGCCAGCGTCACCGGGCCGGCGGAGACCCAGTACTTC,13,NA,TRBV25-1,TRBJ2-5,NA
CASSQGSGRGTGELFF,TGTGCCAGCAGCCAAGGCAGCGGGAGAGGTACCGGGGAGCTGTTTTTT,16,TRBD2,TRBV19,TRBJ2-2,NA
CSGRPGGEEKLFF,TGCAGTGGTCGCCCTGGGGGGGAGGAAAAACTGTTTTTT,13,NA,TRBV20-1,TRBJ1-4,NA
CASSVEAGGTEAFF,TGTGCCAGCAGCGTAGAGGCAGGAGGGACTGAAGCTTTCTTT,14,NA,TRBV9,TRBJ1-1,many
CASSVEGGRTYEQYF,TGTGCCAGCAGCGTAGAGGGCGGGAGGACCTACGAGCAGTACTTC,15,TRBD2,TRBV9,TRBJ2-7,many
CASSELAEQETQYF,TGTGCCAGCAGTGAATTGGCAGAACAAGAGACCCAGTACTTC,14,NA,TRBV2,TRBJ2-5,many
CATSESLNTGELFF,TGTGCCACCAGTGAGTCGTTGAACACCGGGGAGCTGTTTTTT,14,NA,TRBV24-1,TRBJ2-2,NA
CASTRVGYSYNSPLHF,TGTGCCAGCACCAGAGTTGGGTACTCCTATAATTCACCCCTCCACTTT,16,NA,TRBV6-1,TRBJ1-6,NA
CASGTSRGYTF,TGTGCCAGCGGGACCAGCAGGGGCTACACCTTC,11,NA,TRBV25-1,TRBJ1-2,NA
CATSDFPDSLTNYGYTF,TGTGCCACCAGTGATTTCCCCGACAGCCTTACTAACTATGGCTACACCTTC,17,NA,TRBV24-1,TRBJ1-2,few
CASSRDRGQRETQYF,TGTGCCAGCAGCCGCGACAGGGGGCAGAGGGAGACCCAGTACTTC,15,TRBD1,TRBV7-9,TRBJ2-5,NA
CAISGAPGGDQPQHF,TGTGCCATCAGTGGAGCCCCAGGGGGTGATCAGCCCCAGCATTTT,15,TRBD1,TRBV10-3,TRBJ1-5,many
CASSWGTAQGNQPQYF,TGTGCCAGCAGCTGGGGGACAGCCCAAGGAAATCAGCCCCAGTACTTC,16,TRBD1,TRBV5-4,TRBJ2-5,NA
CASSSDWARNGYTF,TGCGCCAGCAGCTCCGACTGGGCTAGGAATGGCTACACCTTC,14,NA,TRBV5-1,TRBJ1-2,once
CACMGTGEALETQYF,TGTGCCTGCATGGGGACAGGGGAAGCGTTAGAGACCCAGTACTTC,15,TRBD1,TRBV11-1,TRBJ2-5,NA
CASSETGGVETQYF,TGTGCCAGCAGCGAGACAGGGGGCGTGGAGACCCAGTACTTC,14,TRBD1,TRBV9,TRBJ2-5,many
CSASNPQGGETQYF,TGCAGTGCTAGTAACCCGCAGGGTGGGGAGACCCAGTACTTC,14,NA,TRBV20-1,TRBJ2-5,NA
CATSSTGANSPLHF,TGTGCCACCAGCAGCACAGGGGCTAATTCACCCCTCCACTTT,14,TRBD1,TRBV15,TRBJ1-6,many
CASSDSGEETQYF,TGTGCCAGCAGTGATTCAGGGGAAGAGACCCAGTACTTC,13,NA,TRBV2,TRBJ2-5,NA
CASSQDYGLAGGPETQYF,TGTGCCAGCAGCCAAGACTATGGACTAGCGGGAGGGCCCGAGACCCAGTACTTC,18,TRBD2,TRBV10-2,TRBJ2-5,NA
CASSPGIYEAEKLFF,TGCGCCAGCAGCCCGGGGATTTACGAGGCAGAAAAACTGTTTTTT,15,NA,TRBV7-2,TRBJ1-4,NA
CASSRDREGSPLHF,TGCGCCAGCAGCCGGGACAGGGAAGGGTCACCCCTCCACTTT,14,TRBD1,TRBV5-1,TRBJ1-6,NA
CAISEGHSTEAFF,TGTGCCATCAGTGAAGGTCACAGCACTGAAGCTTTCTTT,13,NA,TRBV10-3,TRBJ1-1,NA
CSARDRGTNQPQHF,TGCAGTGCTAGAGATCGAGGGACTAATCAGCCCCAGCATTTT,14,NA,TRBV20-1,TRBJ1-5,few
CASSLLGLQETQYF,TGTGCCAGTAGTTTGCTCGGGTTACAAGAGACCCAGTACTTC,14,NA,TRBV19,TRBJ2-5,NA
CSARDQGSLGFF,TGCAGTGCTAGAGATCAGGGCAGTTTGGGGTTTTTT,12,NA,TRBV20-1,TRBJ1-4,NA
CASSQGTTMEETQYF,TGTGCCAGCAGCCAAGGGACCACCATGGAAGAGACCCAGTACTTC,15,NA,TRBV14,TRBJ2-5,few
CASSTRQGDSPYEQYF,TGTGCCAGCAGCACACGACAGGGGGACAGCCCCTACGAGCAGTACTTC,16,TRBD1,TRBV7-9,TRBJ2-7,NA
CASREQGAPYEQYF,TGTGCCAGCAGGGAACAGGGGGCTCCCTACGAGCAGTACTTC,14,TRBD1,TRBV6-1,TRBJ2-7,NA
CASRIRDRTHEQYF,TGTGCCAGCAGAATCCGGGACAGGACCCACGAGCAGTACTTC,14,TRBD1,TRBV7-3,TRBJ2-7,few
CASSERVNYGYTF,TGTGCCAGTAGCGAACGGGTCAACTATGGCTACACCTTC,13,NA,TRBV19,TRBJ1-2,many
CSARDFRALGNQPQHF,TGCAGTGCTAGAGATTTCCGGGCTTTAGGCAATCAGCCCCAGCATTTT,16,NA,TRBV20-1,TRBJ1-5,once
CASSLDLAGQGAGYTF,TGTGCCAGCAGCTTGGACCTAGCGGGGCAGGGGGCCGGCTACACCTTC,16,TRBD1,TRBV5-5,TRBJ1-2,NA